This T cell receptor beta chain was profiled in a study of T cell responses to AZD1222 COVID-19 vaccine. General study results and limits: Reportedly, close to half of spike-specific TCRs are directed against unmutated variant regions. Possibly, clonal diversity was underestimated; donors were largely white British and included more females.

Some clones are missing from TCRdb's copy, which holds only in-frame ones; the method was immunoSEQ multiplex PCR. Of more than 85,000 clones in the sample, approximately 78% were seen once. Worth noting for this clone: What it binds is not known.

CDR1 and CDR2 (germline): SGHNT, YYREEE (reference sequence). The CDR3 length is 16 residues. Trimming cost V 0 bases and J 10 bases; bases outside gene matches: 11. The TCR comes from an adult in good health. The chain recombines TRBV5-4 with TRBJ2-1, with 9 bases aligning to TRBD2. The sequences come from peripheral blood, collected on day 0 of AZD1222 vaccination. CDR3 DNA: TGTGCCAGCAGCTTGGCATTAGCGGGAGCGTACGGGGAGCAGTTCTTC. It specifies CASSLALAGAYGEQFF.